This T cell receptor (beta chain) came from a study of human T cells and chemical hapten exposure. Overall study: From small differences in pooled library volume came most of the variation in per-sample TCR yields.

CDR1 and CDR2 (germline): DFQATT, SNEGSKA (reference sequence). CDR3 size: 14 residues. V dropped 3 bases and J dropped 1; count of bases not matched to a gene: 2. General study findings and limits: Significantly greater numbers of large CDR3 similarity clusters came from expanded TCRs than from controls. Alopecia was present in the donors, so their immune response may differ from healthy people's.

Indicated time point: patch test 2, 6 weeks after DPC sensitization. Treatment meaning: therapeutic diphenylcyclopropenone sensitization with weekly scalp DPC. This clonotype has just a few counts. As yet, its antigen is unknown. TCRdb used MiXCR to reprocess the RACE reads, holding one entry per CDR3 protein. The sample shows about 140,000 distinct CDR3 sequences, roughly 10% of them seen only once. The chain joins TRBV20-1 to TRBJ2-1; 8 nucleotides align to TRBD2. Sample: whole blood, taken in connection with sensitization to the hapten diphenylcyclopropenone (DPC). The TCR originated in a woman aged 45-65 years with alopecia areata. Some clones in this sample may be carry-over from other donors' samples. The CDR3: CSASGRGSYNEQFF. Here the CDR3 DNA reads TGCAGTGCTAGCGGGAGGGGATCCTACAATGAGCAGTTCTTC.